This is a list of T cell receptor beta chains from one sample in a study of cytomegalovirus exposure and HLA in healthy donors. Assay: immunoSEQ multiplex PCR; the TCRdb copy retains only in-frame clones and omits some. The repertoire consists of some 170,000 clones, with 70% to 90% occurring once and the leading ten covering 2% to 2.5%. Sequenced: PBMCs. These receptors came from a woman between 25 and 40 years old in good health and CMV-seronegative. CDR3s include the opening cysteine and the closing phenylalanine or tryptophan. The D gene is left open where the match is weak. Clone size, where shown, is once, few, many, or a class for clones that have expanded.

cdr3_length | j_call | clone_size | d_call | v_call | cdr3_nt | cdr3_aa
18 | TRBJ1-6 | . | TRBD1 | TRBV19 | TGTGCCAGTAGTATGCTGGGACAGGGAAGCTCCTATAATTCACCCCTCCACTTT | CASSMLGQGSSYNSPLHF
16 | TRBJ2-3 | . | . | TRBV5-4 | TGTGCCAGCAGCTTGTCGCCAGGGGTCTCCACAGATACGCAGTATTTT | CASSLSPGVSTDTQYF
15 | TRBJ2-7 | . | . | TRBV18 | TGTGCCAGCTCCCCCGGACAGTTGGACTCCTACGAGCAGTACTTC | CASSPGQLDSYEQYF
15 | TRBJ1-4 | . | . | TRBV6-1 | TGTGCCAGCAGTGCCACCGGGACAACTAATGAAAAACTGTTTTTT | CASSATGTTNEKLFF
16 | TRBJ2-7 | . | TRBD2 | TRBV18 | TGTGCCAGCTCACAATCCCGGGGTGCGGGAGGGGAAGAGCAGTACTTC | CASSQSRGAGGEEQYF
15 | TRBJ1-3 | . | TRBD1 | TRBV18 | TGTGCCAGCTCACCGTTGGGACAGTCTGGAAACACCATATATTTT | CASSPLGQSGNTIYF
15 | TRBJ1-5 | . | . | TRBV6-6 | TGTGCCAGCAGTTATACATGGCAGAGCAATCAGCCCCAGCATTTT | CASSYTWQSNQPQHF
17 | TRBJ2-3 | . | . | TRBV7-9 | TGTGCCAGCAGCCCCGGTGGGGGCGGAACTAGCACAGATACGCAGTATTTT | CASSPGGGGTSTDTQYF
14 | TRBJ2-7 | few | TRBD2 | TRBV27 | TGTGCCAGCAGGACCAGGAGCGGGAGCAACGAGCAGTACTTC | CASRTRSGSNEQYF
12 | TRBJ1-5 | . | . | TRBV18 | TGTGCCAGCTCACCGGGGGAGGGTCCCCAGCATTTT | CASSPGEGPQHF
14 | TRBJ2-3 | . | . | TRBV19 | TGTGCCAGTAGGAGGGATTTGAGCACAGATACGCAGTATTTT | CASRRDLSTDTQYF
19 | TRBJ2-7 | . | . | TRBV6-1 | TGTGCCAGCAGTGATCCCTTAAAGTGGGCGCATACATTGGTCCGCGAGCAGTACTTC | CASSDPLKWAHTLVREQYF
14 | TRBJ1-2 | . | TRBD1 | TRBV9 | TGTGCCAGCAGCGTAGGACAGGGCCACTATGGCTACACCTTC | CASSVGQGHYGYTF
14 | TRBJ2-5 | few | . | TRBV9 | TGTGCCAGCAGCACCTCGGGAGCGGGCCAGACCCAGTACTTC | CASSTSGAGQTQYF
15 | TRBJ1-1 | . | . | TRBV6-5 | TGTGCCAGCACCAATAACAGGGCCGTGAACACTGAAGCTTTCTTT | CASTNNRAVNTEAFF
15 | TRBJ2-2 | . | TRBD1 | TRBV5-6 | TGTGCCAGCAGGTGGAGAGGGGGCTCCACCGGGGAGCTGTTTTTT | CASRWRGGSTGELFF
17 | TRBJ2-7 | . | . | TRBV11-2 | TGTGCCAGCAGCTCCGTGCGGGATCTAGGAAGGGGAAGCGAGCAGTACTTC | CASSSVRDLGRGSEQYF
16 | TRBJ2-2 | . | . | TRBV5-1 | TGCGCCAGCAGCTTAGAAGCAGGGGCTTATACCGGGGAGCTGTTTTTT | CASSLEAGAYTGELFF
18 | TRBJ2-2 | . | TRBD1 | TRBV7-2 | TGTGCCAGCAGCTTACGGGGACAGGGGGGGAGGAACACCGGGGAGCTGTTTTTT | CASSLRGQGGRNTGELFF
15 | TRBJ1-2 | . | . | TRBV29-1 | TGCAGCGTTGAAGATCCGGGAAGACAACCCTATGGCTACACCTTC | CSVEDPGRQPYGYTF
13 | TRBJ1-1 | . | TRBD1 | TRBV10-3 | TGTGCCATCAGTGGACAGGGGGAAACTGAAGCTTTCTTT | CAISGQGETEAFF
13 | TRBJ2-7 | . | . | TRBV10-1 | TGCGCCAGCAGTGCAGGGGTCTCCTACGAGCAGTACTTC | CASSAGVSYEQYF
16 | TRBJ1-2 | . | TRBD1 | TRBV7-9 | TGTGCCAGCAGCTTTCGGGACAGGGGGGTCAACTATGGCTACACCTTC | CASSFRDRGVNYGYTF
13 | TRBJ1-1 | . | . | TRBV5-1 | TGCGCCAGCAGCTTGGAAGGGGTGAAAGAGGCTTTCTTT | CASSLEGVKEAFF
16 | TRBJ2-7 | . | TRBD1 | TRBV6-1 | TGTGCCAGCAGTGAAAGTCCGGGACAGGGGTGGCACGAGCAGTACTTC | CASSESPGQGWHEQYF
14 | TRBJ2-7 | . | TRBD2 | TRBV5-1 | TGCGCCAGCAGCTTGGTTAGCGGGACCTACGAGCAGTACTTC | CASSLVSGTYEQYF
14 | TRBJ2-1 | few | TRBD1 | TRBV11-2 | TGTGCCAGCAGCTTAGGCACAGGGGTAAATGAGCAGTTCTTC | CASSLGTGVNEQFF
11 | TRBJ1-1 | once | . | TRBV28 | TGTGCCAGCAGTATTCGAGGTGAAGCTTTCTTT | CASSIRGEAFF
18 | TRBJ2-7 | . | TRBD2 | TRBV4-2 | TGTGCCAGCAGCCAAGTCAACGCAGGGACTAGCGGAACCTACGAGCAGTACTTC | CASSQVNAGTSGTYEQYF
13 | TRBJ1-1 | . | . | TRBV19 | TGTGCCAGTAGGGTCTCGACAGTCACTGAAGCTTTCTTT | CASRVSTVTEAFF
15 | TRBJ2-1 | . | TRBD1 | TRBV2 | TGTGCCAGCAGTGACAGGACAGGGGGTTTCAATGAGCAGTTCTTC | CASSDRTGGFNEQFF
13 | TRBJ2-7 | . | . | TRBV5-4 | TGTGCCAGCAGCTTTCAGGGCTCGTACGAGCAGTACTTC | CASSFQGSYEQYF
16 | TRBJ1-6 | once | TRBD1 | TRBV7-2 | TGTGCCAGCAGCTTAATGACCGGGACAGGGTTTTCACCCCTCCACTTT | CASSLMTGTGFSPLHF
15 | TRBJ1-3 | . | TRBD1 | TRBV7-9 | TGTGCCAGCAGCTTAGCCGGGACAGGAGGAAACACCATATATTTT | CASSLAGTGGNTIYF
15 | TRBJ1-4 | . | TRBD1 | TRBV5-1 | TGCGCCAGCAGCCCAGGGACAGGGACGGGCGAAAAACTGTTTTTT | CASSPGTGTGEKLFF
16 | TRBJ2-3 | . | TRBD1 | TRBV28 | TGTGCCAGCAGTACGCCGGGACAGGGGGTCACAGATACGCAGTATTTT | CASSTPGQGVTDTQYF
14 | TRBJ2-7 | once | TRBD2 | TRBV5-6 | TGTGCCAGCTCCCAAGCGGGAGGCTTGGACGAGCAGTACTTC | CASSQAGGLDEQYF
17 | TRBJ2-1 | few | TRBD2 | TRBV2 | TGTGCCAGCAGTGAGGGACTAGCGGGCAAAAGGGGGCATGAGCAGTTCTTC | CASSEGLAGKRGHEQFF
13 | TRBJ1-1 | . | . | TRBV6-1 | TGTGCCAGCAGTAACGACAGATACACTGAAGCTTTCTTT | CASSNDRYTEAFF
14 | TRBJ2-3 | . | . | TRBV19 | TGTGCCAGTAGTACCCGGATAGGGGCAGATACGCAGTATTTT | CASSTRIGADTQYF
11 | TRBJ1-2 | . | TRBD1 | TRBV29-1 | TGCAGCGTTTACAGGGGGACTGGCTACACCTTC | CSVYRGTGYTF
15 | TRBJ2-1 | . | . | TRBV27 | TGTGCCAGCAGTTTACGGGGGAATACCTACAATGAGCAGTTCTTC | CASSLRGNTYNEQFF
15 | TRBJ1-1 | few | . | TRBV4-3 | TGCGCCAGCAGCCAAGATCTCAGGGGGAACACTGAAGCTTTCTTT | CASSQDLRGNTEAFF
18 | TRBJ1-5 | few | . | TRBV6-4 | TGTGCCAGCAGTCCAGGACAGTGCAATTCTCATAGCAATCAGCCCCAGCATTTT | CASSPGQCNSHSNQPQHF
15 | TRBJ2-1 | . | TRBD2 | TRBV18 | TGTGCCAGCTCACCTGGACTAGCGGGATCCAATGAGCAGTTCTTC | CASSPGLAGSNEQFF
13 | TRBJ2-1 | few | . | TRBV18 | TGTGCCAGCTCACCGGGACTCACCAATGAGCAGTTCTTC | CASSPGLTNEQFF
16 | TRBJ2-2 | . | TRBD1 | TRBV7-2 | TGTGCCAGCAGCCGGACTGGGGACAGAAACACCGGGGAGCTGTTTTTT | CASSRTGDRNTGELFF
16 | TRBJ2-1 | . | . | TRBV15 | TGTGCCACCAGCGCAAGCAGGGTGAATACAGGAAATGAGCAGTTCTTC | CATSASRVNTGNEQFF
15 | TRBJ2-7 | . | TRBD1 | TRBV7-6 | TGTGCCAGCAGCTTAGGACAGGGGGGGGTCTACGAGCAGTACTTC | CASSLGQGGVYEQYF
13 | TRBJ2-7 | . | TRBD2 | TRBV9 | TGTGCCAGCAGCGGGACTAGCGGGATGACCCAGCACTTC | CASSGTSGMTQHF
12 | TRBJ2-2 | . | . | TRBV11-2 | TGTGCCAGCAGCTTAGATCAGAGGGAGCTGTTTTTT | CASSLDQRELFF
15 | TRBJ1-5 | . | . | TRBV19 | TGTGCCAGTAGACAATTAGACAGAAACCATCAGCCCCAGCATTTT | CASRQLDRNHQPQHF
15 | TRBJ2-1 | . | TRBD2 | TRBV12-5 | TGTGCTAGTGGTCCGGGGAGGGGATGGGGGAATGAGCAGTTCTTC | CASGPGRGWGNEQFF
16 | TRBJ2-2 | . | TRBD1 | TRBV14 | TGTGCCAGCAGCCTGAGGGGGACAGTGAACACCGGGGAGCTGTTTTTT | CASSLRGTVNTGELFF
16 | TRBJ2-3 | . | . | TRBV18 | TGTGCCAGCTCACCCCTTGGGGGGGGGCCTACAGATACGCAGTATTTT | CASSPLGGGPTDTQYF
13 | TRBJ2-7 | . | . | TRBV18 | TGTGCCAGCTCACCACGGGAAGGAGGAGAGCAGTACTTC | CASSPREGGEQYF
14 | TRBJ1-2 | once | TRBD1 | TRBV19 | TGTGCCAGTAGTACCCCGGGACAGATCTATGGCTACACCTTC | CASSTPGQIYGYTF
16 | TRBJ2-7 | . | . | TRBV7-6 | TGTGCCAGCAGCTCCGCGGGACAGAAGTACTCCTACGAGCAGTACTTC | CASSSAGQKYSYEQYF
15 | TRBJ1-5 | . | TRBD1 | TRBV2 | TGTGCCAGCAGCTCCGGAGGGGGCGGCAATCAGCCCCAGCATTTT | CASSSGGGGNQPQHF
12 | TRBJ1-1 | . | . | TRBV25-1 | TGTGCCAGCAGTGAGGCGCAGGGGAAAGCTTTCTTT | CASSEAQGKAFF